This TCR beta chain was captured in a study of CD8+ T cells in alopecia areata. Study-level information: For the treated group, dosing was oral tofacitinib at 5 to 10 mg twice daily. A 6-month period off drug followed tofacitinib, which lasted 6 to 18 months. Findings and caveats of the study: For patients receiving tofacitinib, scalp clonality and expanded CD8+ clones among the top 100 significantly decreased. Many expanded lesional clones persisted in scalp and blood during tofacitinib treatment.

The sample's treatment: oral pan-JAK inhibitor, 5-10 mg twice daily. Following extraction, RNA underwent reverse transcription to cDNA, which served as the sequencing template. Here immunoSEQ multiplex PCR was the method, and the copy in TCRdb shows in-frame clones only, minus some. The sample has roughly 70,000 clones, around 29% seen once. This clone showed up just a few times. The antigen is unknown. The CDR3 totals 13 residues. V was pared by 3 bases and J by 6 bases, with 4 bases of the junction left unmatched. The germline CDR1 and CDR2 sequences are GTSNPN and SVGIG (reference sequence). Sequencing used CD8+ T cells sorted from blood, obtained at week 4, from a patient treated with tofacitinib. This chain connects TRBV30 to TRBJ2-2; TRBD2 matches 7 bases. The sequence came from a human donor with alopecia areata. Written as DNA, the CDR3 is TGTGCCTGGAGATTAGCGGGTGCCGGGGAGCTGTTTTTT. It translates to CAWRLAGAGELFF.